Presented here are 26 T cell receptor beta chains from one specimen sequenced in a study of T cell changes during pregnancy in multiple sclerosis. This table comes from immunoSEQ multiplex PCR, and its TCRdb copy is limited to in-frame clones, with some not included. The table has around 99,000 clones, less than 95% seen once. The sequences come from peripheral blood, collected in the third trimester of pregnancy. The origin of the receptors is a female donor in good health, enrolled as a control in a pregnancy study.

CDR3 nucleotide sequence: TGTGCCAGCAGCTTGGATTTGGGTAGGGGGCAAACTGAAGCTTTCTTT. This sequence encodes CASSLDLGRGQTEAFF. The chain carries TRBV5-5 and TRBJ1-1; the match to TRBD1 covers 7 bases. The germline CDR1 and CDR2 sequences are SGHKS and YYEKEE (reference sequence). The junction had 10 bases not matched to a gene; V was cut back by 0 bases and J by 5 bases. This CDR3 region has 16 residues.

In DNA form, the CDR3 reads TGTGCCAGCAGCGCAGGAGGATTGACTAGCGGGGGGTCGAAGACCCAGTACTTC. It yields the protein CASSAGGLTSGGSKTQYF. This rearrangement joins TRBV7-7 to TRBJ2-5; 13 bases are shared with TRBD2. The CDR3 has 18 amino acids. V was clipped by 5 bases and J by 6 bases; unmatched bases: 15. Germline V gives CDR1 SSHAT, CDR2 FNYEAQ (reference sequence). The full variable domain, completed using reference TRBV7-7 and TRBJ2-5, is GAGVSQSPRYKVTKRGQDVTLRCDPISSHATLYWYQQALGQGPEFLTYFNYEAQPDKSGLPSDRFSAERPEGSISTLTIQRTEQRDSAMYRCASSAGGLTSGGSKTQYFGPGTRLLVL.

J is TRBJ1-2 and V is TRBV6-5; 9 positions match TRBD1. CDR3 length: 13 amino acids. V lost 10 bases and J lost 6; bases outside the gene matches: 9. Germline V lookup: CDR1 MNHEY, CDR2 SVGAGI. The CDR3 is CATHRGREHGYTF. The DNA for the CDR3 is TGTGCCACTCACAGGGGGCGTGAACATGGCTACACCTTC.

V and J are TRBV2 and TRBJ2-1; 11 positions agree with TRBD1. Germline V gene lookup returns CDR1 SNHLY and CDR2 FYNNEI. Trimming removed 5 bases from V and 8 bases from J; junction bases left unmatched: 11. There are 16 residues in the CDR3. CDR3 sequence (DNA): TGTGCCAGCAGTCCGGGTCCCAGGACAGGGGGCGATGAGCAGTTCTTC. Translated: CASSPGPRTGGDEQFF.

The chain recombines TRBV5-6 with TRBJ2-3; TRBD1 is a possible D gene (5 bases). CDR3 length equals 14 residues. Between the trimmed V and J ends, which lost 2 bases and 1 base, there was a span of 8 bases. The germline CDR1 and CDR2 sequences are SGHDT and YYEEEE. CDR3 sequence: CASSFLGGTDTQYF. The CDR3 nucleotides are TGTGCCAGCAGCTTTCTAGGGGGCACAGATACGCAGTATTTT.

This sequence joins TRBV10-1 and TRBJ1-1, with 8 nucleotides matching TRBD1. This CDR3 is 16 amino acids long. J was trimmed by 1 base and V by 5 bases; bases with no gene match: 9. Germline assignment: CDR1 WNHNN and CDR2 SYGVQD (reference sequence). The CDR3 bases are TGCGCCAGCAGTACCCTACGTGGACAGGGGAACACTGAAGCTTTCTTT. Translation gives CASSTLRGQGNTEAFF.

This rearrangement joins TRBV13 to TRBJ2-3, with a tentative D call TRBD2 (7 bases). The V end lost 1 base, the J end lost 2 bases, and 13 bases lay between the germline ends. In germline, CDR1 is PRHDT, CDR2 FYEKMQ (reference sequence). This CDR3 comprises 16 residues. CDR3 nucleotides: TGTGCCAGCAGCTTAGAGGGGGGGGGATACACAGATACGCAGTATTTT. Encoded protein: CASSLEGGGYTDTQYF.

A single count supports this clone. The rearrangement joins TRBV6-4 to TRBJ2-1; 10 nucleotides agree with TRBD2. The CDR3 is made up of 15 amino acids. V shed 5 bases and J 1 base; nucleotides not matched to a gene: 2. The V gene's germline CDR1 is MRHNA and CDR2 SNTAGT. This chain's CDR3 is CASSTLAGSYNEQFF. CDR3 in DNA: TGTGCCAGCAGTACACTAGCGGGGTCCTACAATGAGCAGTTCTTC.

This clone was counted only a few times. This chain uses TRBV30 with TRBJ1-1; 9 bases are a match to TRBD1. Germline V gives CDR1 GTSNPN, CDR2 SVGIG (reference sequence). The CDR3 covers 16 residues. With 2 bases clipped from V and 8 bases from J, the junction kept 15 bases outside the gene matches. The CDR3 nucleotides are TGTGCCTGGAGTTCGTTGGACGGTAGGGGACAGGGAGAAGCTTTCTTT. Protein: CAWSSLDGRGQGEAFF.

The chain carries TRBV28 and TRBJ2-7; D is perhaps TRBD1 (6 bases). Trimming removed 6 bases at V and 3 bases at J, with 12 bases between. This CDR3 region has 13 residues. Germline loops: CDR1 MDHEN, CDR2 SYDVKM. Here the CDR3 DNA reads TGTGCCAGCAGAAAGACAGGTGTCTACGAGCAGTACTTC. Protein product: CASRKTGVYEQYF.

J is TRBJ2-7 and V is TRBV9; a possible D gene is TRBD1 (6 bases). Germline CDR1 is SGDLS and CDR2 is YYNGEE. The germline V and J ends were trimmed by 4 bases and 4 bases, with 15 bases remaining between them. This CDR3 has 14 residues. The CDR3 coding sequence is TGTGCCAGCAGCATCTCCGGGACAATGTACGAGCAGTACTTC. This encodes CASSISGTMYEQYF. Variable domain in full (rest from reference TRBV9 and TRBJ2-7): DSGVTQTPKHLITATGQRVTLRCSPRSGDLSVYWYQQSLDQGLQFLIQYYNGEERAKGNILERFSAQQFPDLHSELNLSSLELGDSALYFCASSISGTMYEQYFGPGTRLTVT.

The J gene is TRBJ1-1, the V gene TRBV19; D is uncertain. Trimming removed 5 bases at V and 3 bases at J, with 16 bases between. The germline CDR1 and CDR2 sequences are LNHDA and SQIVND (reference sequence). The CDR3 spans 15 residues. DNA for the CDR3: TGTGCCAGTAGTCCCCGTGGAGGGTCGTACACTGAAGCTTTCTTT. Amino acid sequence: CASSPRGGSYTEAFF.

The chain has TRBV5-1 and TRBJ2-5; weak D call: TRBD2 (5 bases). Trimming cost V 1 base and J 2 bases, with 15 bases left between them. The V gene's germline CDR1 is SGHRS and CDR2 YFSETQ. This CDR3 is 16 amino acids long. The CDR3 sequence is CASSLYSSPGQETQYF. CDR3 DNA: TGCGCCAGCAGCTTGTATTCTAGCCCCGGTCAAGAGACCCAGTACTTC.

The chain has TRBV18 and TRBJ2-7, with TRBD1 matching 8 bases. Germline values: CDR1 KGHSH, CDR2 LQKENI. This CDR3 has 15 amino acids. The V segment lost 2 bases and the J segment 7 bases; nucleotides outside the gene matches: 10. CDR3 bases: TGTGCCAGCTCACCAATAGGACAGGGTAGGGGGGAGCAGTACTTC. This gives the protein CASSPIGQGRGEQYF.

The J gene is TRBJ1-4, the V gene TRBV5-8; 7 bases align to TRBD1. V trimming: 5 bases; J trimming: 5 bases; junction bases outside the gene matches: 6. Per germline, CDR1 SGHTS and CDR2 YDEGEE. The CDR3 spans 14 residues. CDR3 sequence (DNA): TGTGCCAGCAGAACCGGGACAGCGAATGAAAAACTGTTTTTT. Its protein is CASRTGTANEKLFF.

The chain carries TRBV6-6 and TRBJ2-7; 11 nucleotides agree with TRBD1. The CDR3 length is 14 residues. With 6 bases clipped from V and 4 bases from J, the junction kept 5 bases outside the gene matches. The germline gives CDR1 MNHNY, CDR2 SVGAGI (reference sequence). CDR3 in amino acids: CASRRDRGVYEQYF. The CDR3 DNA follows: TGTGCCAGCAGGAGGGACAGGGGGGTTTACGAGCAGTACTTC.

J is TRBJ2-2 and V is TRBV6-6; no reliable D call. The CDR3 sequence is 15 residues long. V was pared by 7 bases and J by 1 base, with 13 bases between. Per the germline V gene, CDR1 is MNHNY and CDR2 is SVGAGI (reference sequence). The CDR3 DNA reads TGTGCCAGCAACCGCCTAGACTTGAACACCGGGGAGCTGTTTTTT. Its translation: CASNRLDLNTGELFF.

In this sample, this clone turned up once. The CDR3, as DNA: TGTGCCATAAGGACTTACGCGAACACTGAAGCTTTCTTT. It translates to CAIRTYANTEAFF. This chain links TRBV10-3 with TRBJ1-1; no firm D call. The CDR3 sequence is 13 residues long. Germline V gives CDR1 ENHRY, CDR2 SYGVKD. The V and J ends lost 9 bases and 1 base respectively, with 12 bases between them.

The genes are TRBV10-3 and TRBJ1-5; D remains ambiguous. CDR3 size: 15 residues. The germline V gene has CDR1 ENHRY and CDR2 SYGVKD. V lost 0 bases and J 3 bases, leaving 9 bases between the germline ends. The CDR3 reads CAISESNRPNQPQHF. The CDR3 DNA is TGTGCCATCAGTGAGTCGAACAGACCCAATCAGCCCCAGCATTTT.

The V and J genes are TRBV5-1 and TRBJ2-2, with 10 nucleotides matching TRBD1. This CDR3 is built from 15 residues. The V gene end was trimmed by 4 bases and the J gene end by 5 bases; junction bases not matched to a gene: 5. CDR1 is SGHRS and CDR2 is YFSETQ in the germline V gene. The CDR3 spells CASSGQGERTGELFF. CDR3 in DNA: TGCGCCAGCAGCGGACAGGGGGAGAGGACCGGGGAGCTGTTTTTT.

This chain links TRBV6-5 with TRBJ1-6; the D is unclear. The CDR3 has 14 amino acids. Germline values: CDR1 MNHEY, CDR2 SVGAGI. V was cut by 0 bases and J by 7 bases, with 7 bases left in between. CDR3 amino acids: CASSYSVGNSPLHF. The CDR3 DNA sequence: TGTGCCAGCAGTTACTCGGTCGGGAATTCACCCCTCCACTTT.

This clone appeared a single time. The rearrangement joins TRBV6-6 to TRBJ1-2; D is perhaps TRBD1 (5 bases). V lost 5 bases and J lost 8, with 21 bases in between. The CDR3 is 15 residues long. Looked up from germline, CDR1 is MNHNY and CDR2 is SVGAGI (reference sequence). CDR3 protein: CASSQILLSGWGYTF. As DNA, the CDR3 is TGTGCCAGCAGTCAAATACTCTTGTCAGGGTGGGGCTACACCTTC.

This clone showed up just a few times. V gene TRBV7-6 combines with J gene TRBJ2-2; tentatively, D is TRBD2 (6 bases). Between the trimmed V and J ends, which lost 6 bases and 5 bases, there was a span of 16 bases. The CDR3 contains 15 residues. Germline assignment: CDR1 SGHVS and CDR2 FNYEAQ. The CDR3 reads CASSSWDSRTGELFF. The CDR3 DNA reads as TGTGCCAGCAGTTCCTGGGACTCCCGGACCGGGGAGCTGTTTTTT. The full variable domain, rest sourced from reference TRBV7-6 and TRBJ2-2, is GAGVSQSPRYKVTKRGQDVALRCDPISGHVSLYWYRQALGQGPEFLTYFNYEAQQDKSGLPNDRFSAERPEGSISTLTIQRTEQRDSAMYRCASSSWDSRTGELFFGEGSRLTVL.

V usage is TRBV6-6 and J usage is TRBJ1-1, with 7 bases matching TRBD1. Germline V gives CDR1 MNHNY, CDR2 SVGAGI (reference sequence). This CDR3 region has 13 residues. Trimming took 3 bases from V and 4 from J; bases not matched to a gene: 2. The CDR3 is CASSYQGGTEAFF. CDR3 nucleotide sequence: TGTGCCAGCAGTTATCAGGGGGGCACTGAAGCTTTCTTT.

This clone appeared a single time. The chain uses TRBV7-2 and TRBJ1-3; TRBD1 aligns across 7 bases. The CDR3 runs to 16 residues. Germline V CDR1 and CDR2: SGHTA, FQGNSA. V gave up 0 bases and J gave up 4 bases; unmatched junction bases: 6. CDR3 sequence: CASSLAPGQPGNTIYF. CDR3 DNA sequence: TGTGCCAGCAGCTTAGCACCGGGACAGCCAGGAAACACCATATATTTT. The entire variable domain, with the rest obtained from reference TRBV7-2 and TRBJ1-3, is as follows: GAGVSQSPSNKVTEKGKDVELRCDPISGHTALYWYRQSLGQGLEFLIYFQGNSAPDKSGLPSDRFSAERTGGSVSTLTIQRTQQEDSAVYLCASSLAPGQPGNTIYFGEGSWLTVV.

The chain links TRBV14 to TRBJ2-3; TRBD2 matches at 8 bases. V shed 5 bases, J shed 4 bases, and the junction held 11 bases outside the gene matches. CDR3 length: 16 amino acids. Germline CDR1 is SGHDN and CDR2 is FVKESK. Here the CDR3 reads CASSGPTGGHPDTQYF. The CDR3 bases are TGTGCCAGCAGCGGACCGACGGGGGGGCACCCAGATACGCAGTATTTT.